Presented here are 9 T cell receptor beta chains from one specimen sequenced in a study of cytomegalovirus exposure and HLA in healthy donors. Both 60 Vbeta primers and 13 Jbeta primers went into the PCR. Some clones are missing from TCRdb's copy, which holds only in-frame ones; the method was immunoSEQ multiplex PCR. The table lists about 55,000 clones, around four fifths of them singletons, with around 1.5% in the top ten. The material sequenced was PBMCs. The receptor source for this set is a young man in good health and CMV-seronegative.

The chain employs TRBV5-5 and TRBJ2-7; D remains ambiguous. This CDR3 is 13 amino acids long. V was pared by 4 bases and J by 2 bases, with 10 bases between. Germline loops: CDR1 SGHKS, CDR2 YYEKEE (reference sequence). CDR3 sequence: CASSPGLTYEQYF. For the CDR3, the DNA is TGTGCCAGCAGCCCGGGTCTCACCTACGAGCAGTACTTC.

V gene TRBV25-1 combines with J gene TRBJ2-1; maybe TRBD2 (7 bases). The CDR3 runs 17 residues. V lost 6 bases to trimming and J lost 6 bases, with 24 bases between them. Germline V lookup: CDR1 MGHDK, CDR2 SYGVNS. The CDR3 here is CASRKGGRFGNFNEQFF. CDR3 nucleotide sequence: TGTGCCAGCAGAAAGGGGGGGCGCTTCGGTAATTTCAATGAGCAGTTCTTC.

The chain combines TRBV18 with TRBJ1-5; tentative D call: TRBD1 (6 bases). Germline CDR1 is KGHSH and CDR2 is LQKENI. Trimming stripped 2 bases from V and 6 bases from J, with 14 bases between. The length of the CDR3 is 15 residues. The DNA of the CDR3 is TGTGCCAGCTCACCAGAGGGGGTAGGTGGTCAGCCCCAGCATTTT. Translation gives CASSPEGVGGQPQHF.

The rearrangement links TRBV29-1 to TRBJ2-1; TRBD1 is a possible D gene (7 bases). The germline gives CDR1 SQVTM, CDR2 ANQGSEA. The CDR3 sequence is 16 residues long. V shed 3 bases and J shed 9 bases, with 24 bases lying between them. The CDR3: CSVESLRQGQGGEQFF. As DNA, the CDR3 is TGCAGCGTTGAGTCCCTCAGACAGGGTCAGGGGGGTGAGCAGTTCTTC.

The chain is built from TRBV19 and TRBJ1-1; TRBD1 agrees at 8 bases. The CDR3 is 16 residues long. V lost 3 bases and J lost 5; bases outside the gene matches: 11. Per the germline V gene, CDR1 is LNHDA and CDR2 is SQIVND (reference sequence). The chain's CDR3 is CASSIRAGGRRTEAFF. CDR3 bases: TGTGCCAGTAGTATTCGGGCAGGGGGCCGGAGGACTGAAGCTTTCTTT. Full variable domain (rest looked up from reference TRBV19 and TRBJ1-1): DGGITQSPKYLFRKEGQNVTLSCEQNLNHDAMYWYRQDPGQGLRLIYYSQIVNDFQKGDIAEGYSVSREKKESFPLTVTSAQKNPTAFYLCASSIRAGGRRTEAFFGQGTRLTVV.

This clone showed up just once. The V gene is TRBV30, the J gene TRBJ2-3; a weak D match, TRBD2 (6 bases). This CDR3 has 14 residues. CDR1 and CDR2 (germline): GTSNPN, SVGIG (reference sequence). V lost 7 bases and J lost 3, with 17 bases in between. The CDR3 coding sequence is TGTGCCTCCAGGAGGGCCGGGTGGACAGATACGCAGTATTTT. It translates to CASRRAGWTDTQYF.

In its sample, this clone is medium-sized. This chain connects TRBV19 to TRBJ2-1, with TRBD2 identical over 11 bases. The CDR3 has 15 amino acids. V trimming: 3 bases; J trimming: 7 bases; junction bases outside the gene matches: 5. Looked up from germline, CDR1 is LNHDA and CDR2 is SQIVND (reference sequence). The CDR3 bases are TGTGCCAGTAGTATTACTAGCGGGAGATTTAATGAGCAGTTCTTC. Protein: CASSITSGRFNEQFF. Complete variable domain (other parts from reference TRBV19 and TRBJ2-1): DGGITQSPKYLFRKEGQNVTLSCEQNLNHDAMYWYRQDPGQGLRLIYYSQIVNDFQKGDIAEGYSVSREKKESFPLTVTSAQKNPTAFYLCASSITSGRFNEQFFGPGTRLTVL.

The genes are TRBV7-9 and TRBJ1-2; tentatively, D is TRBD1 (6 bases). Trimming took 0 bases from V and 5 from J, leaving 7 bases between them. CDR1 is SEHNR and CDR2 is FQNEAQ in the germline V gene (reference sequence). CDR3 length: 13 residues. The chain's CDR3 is CASSLAQGYGYTF. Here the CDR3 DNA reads TGTGCCAGCAGCTTAGCACAGGGTTATGGCTACACCTTC. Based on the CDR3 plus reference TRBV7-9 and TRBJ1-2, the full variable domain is DTGVSQNPRHKITKRGQNVTFRCDPISEHNRLYWYRQTLGQGPEFLTYFQNEAQLEKSRLLSDRFSAERPKGSFSTLEIQRTEQGDSAMYLCASSLAQGYGYTFGSGTRLTVV.

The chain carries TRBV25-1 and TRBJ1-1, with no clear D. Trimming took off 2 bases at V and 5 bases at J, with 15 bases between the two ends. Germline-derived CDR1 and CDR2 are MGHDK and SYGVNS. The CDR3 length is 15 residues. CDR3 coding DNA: TGTGCCAGCAGTGAAAATAAGGTCCGCGGGACTGAAGCTTTCTTT. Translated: CASSENKVRGTEAFF.